This section outlines one T cell receptor beta chain sequence together with its context. Antigen unknown. This entry is derived from a study of Ad26.COV2.S vaccination and SARS-CoV-2 variants. Looking at the study overall: Ad26.COV2.S given intramuscularly, once or twice 56 days apart.

Method: immunoSEQ multiplex PCR; TCRdb's copy keeps in-frame clones and lacks some. The sample has around 350,000 clones; approximately 81% are singletons. Treatment described: some 20 received Ad26.COV2.S at low or high dose, single or two shots; several received placebo; per-sample allocation not given. Following the first vaccine or placebo injection, samples were taken on day 63. Whole-study results and caveats: Compared with placebo recipients, vaccine recipients had higher spike-specific TCR breadth. Total responses of T cells may have been underestimated by the analyses of TCR breadth and depth. The authors reported substantial breadth in spike-specific CD8+ and CD4+ T cell responses after vaccination.

The CDR3 is made up of 14 amino acids. The V gene lost 0 bases and the J gene lost 8 bases, with 10 bases spanning the gap. Germline loops: CDR1 PRHDT, CDR2 FYEKMQ (reference sequence). The specimen was peripheral blood, collected in a trial of Ad26.COV2.S vaccine versus placebo. The sequence came from a person aged 18 to 65 who received the Ad26.COV2.S COVID-19 vaccine or a placebo. This rearrangement joins TRBV13 to TRBJ2-2; tentatively, D is TRBD2 (6 bases). CDR3 sequence (DNA): TGTGCCAGCAGCTTAGGCCTGGGAGGAGGGGAGCTGTTTTTT. Translation gives CASSLGLGGGELFF.